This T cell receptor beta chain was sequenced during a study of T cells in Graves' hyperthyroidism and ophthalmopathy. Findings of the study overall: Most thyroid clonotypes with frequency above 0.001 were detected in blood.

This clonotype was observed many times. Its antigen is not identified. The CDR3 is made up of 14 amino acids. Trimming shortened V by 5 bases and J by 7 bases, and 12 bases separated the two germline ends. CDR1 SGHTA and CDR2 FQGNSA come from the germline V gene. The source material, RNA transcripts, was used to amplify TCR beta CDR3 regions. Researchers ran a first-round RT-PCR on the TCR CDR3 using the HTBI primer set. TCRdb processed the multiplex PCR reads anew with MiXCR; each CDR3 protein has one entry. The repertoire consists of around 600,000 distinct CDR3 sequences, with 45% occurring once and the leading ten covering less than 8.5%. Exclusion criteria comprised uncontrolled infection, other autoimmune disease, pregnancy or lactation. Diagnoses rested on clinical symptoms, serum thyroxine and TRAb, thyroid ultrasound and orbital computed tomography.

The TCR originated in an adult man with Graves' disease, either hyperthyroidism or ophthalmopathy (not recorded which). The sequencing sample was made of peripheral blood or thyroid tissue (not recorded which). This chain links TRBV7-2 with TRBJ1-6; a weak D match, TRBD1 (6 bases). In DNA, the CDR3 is TGTGCCAGCAGCCGGACAGTATACAATTCACCCCTCCACTTT. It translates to CASSRTVYNSPLHF. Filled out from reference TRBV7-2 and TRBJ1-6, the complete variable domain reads GAGVSQSPSNKVTEKGKDVELRCDPISGHTALYWYRQSLGQGLEFLIYFQGNSAPDKSGLPSDRFSAERTGGSVSTLTIQRTQQEDSAVYLCASSRTVYNSPLHFGNGTRLTVT.